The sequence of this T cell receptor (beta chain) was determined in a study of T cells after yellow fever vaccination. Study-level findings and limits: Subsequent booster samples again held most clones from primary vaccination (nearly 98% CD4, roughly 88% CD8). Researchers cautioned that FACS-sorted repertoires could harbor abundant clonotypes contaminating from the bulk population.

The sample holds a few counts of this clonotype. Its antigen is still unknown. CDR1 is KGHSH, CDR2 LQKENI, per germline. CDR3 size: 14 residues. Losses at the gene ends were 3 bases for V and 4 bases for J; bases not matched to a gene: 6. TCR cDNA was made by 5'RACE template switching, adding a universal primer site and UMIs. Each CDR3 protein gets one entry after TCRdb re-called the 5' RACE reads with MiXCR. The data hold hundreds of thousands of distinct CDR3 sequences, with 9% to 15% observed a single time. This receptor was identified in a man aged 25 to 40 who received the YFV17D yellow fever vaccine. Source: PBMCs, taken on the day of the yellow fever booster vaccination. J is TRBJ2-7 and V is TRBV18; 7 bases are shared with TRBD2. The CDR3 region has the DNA TGTGCCAGCTCACCCCGGGACTACCAATACGAGCAGTACTTC. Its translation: CASSPRDYQYEQYF.